Presented here are 15 T cell receptor beta chains from one specimen sequenced in a study of human T cells and chemical hapten exposure. TCRdb passed the RACE reads through MiXCR, listing each CDR3 protein once. The sample holds about 190,000 distinct CDR3 sequences, 24% seen once. Time point noted: patch test 3, about 24 weeks after DPC sensitization. Documented treatment: therapeutic diphenylcyclopropenone sensitization with weekly scalp DPC. The starting material was whole blood, obtained in connection with sensitization to the hapten diphenylcyclopropenone (DPC). These receptors were collected from a woman aged 40 to 50 with alopecia areata. Some clones in this sample may be carry-over from other donors' samples.

V is TRBV20-1 and J is TRBJ2-7; 7 bases match TRBD1. J lost 4 bases, V lost 3 bases, and 3 bases had no gene match. Germline V CDR1 and CDR2: DFQATT, SNEGSKA (reference sequence). The CDR3 extends over 12 amino acids. CDR3 in amino acids: CSASGTEYEQYF. The CDR3 DNA reads as TGCAGTGCTAGTGGGACAGAATACGAGCAGTACTTC.

This clonotype has just a few counts. This CDR3 reads CASSSLAPSDNTQYF. The CDR3 nucleotides are TGTGCCAGCAGTTCCCTAGCACCCTCCGATAATACGCAGTATTTT. The V and J genes are TRBV6-2 or TRBV6-3 and TRBJ2-3; tentatively, D is TRBD2 (5 bases). Germline V gene data show CDR1 as MNHEY and CDR2 as SVGEGT. Trimming cost V 4 bases and J 7 bases, with 18 bases left between them. The CDR3 is made up of 15 amino acids.

This clonotype was detected only a few times. V and J are TRBV20-1 and TRBJ2-3; possible D gene TRBD2, 6 bases. This CDR3 spans 13 amino acids. From germline, CDR1 is DFQATT and CDR2 SNEGSKA (reference sequence). Trimming cost V 5 bases and J 4 bases, with 13 bases left between them. The CDR3 here is CSAQRGLSDTQYF. The CDR3 DNA is TGCAGTGCTCAACGGGGACTTTCAGATACGCAGTATTTT.

This clonotype was found a few times. The CDR3 is CASSPGTASMNTEAFF. In DNA, the CDR3 is TGTGCCAGCAGCCCCGGGACAGCCAGCATGAACACTGAAGCTTTCTTT. The rearrangement uses TRBV11-1 and TRBJ1-1; 7 nucleotides agree with TRBD1. Germline assignment: CDR1 SGHAT and CDR2 FQDESV (reference sequence). With V trimmed by 5 bases and J by 0 bases, 9 bases remained unmatched. The CDR3 is 16 residues long.

This clonotype came up a few times. CDR3 region: CASKREGPDTQYF. CDR3 coding DNA: TGTGCCAGCAAGCGGGAGGGCCCAGATACGCAGTATTTT. The V and J genes are TRBV6-6 and TRBJ2-3; 10 bases are a match to TRBD2. The CDR3 totals 13 residues. Germline loops: CDR1 MNHNY, CDR2 SVGAGI (reference sequence). J gave up 4 bases and V 7 bases, and 2 bases lay outside the gene matches.

This clonotype was found a few times. This sequence joins TRBV7-2 and TRBJ2-7, with TRBD1 identical over 8 bases. CDR3 size: 15 residues. J gave up 5 bases and V 5 bases, and 11 bases lay outside the gene matches. Germline V gene lookup returns CDR1 SGHTA and CDR2 FQGNSA. In DNA form, the CDR3 reads TGTGCCAGCAGCCCCCGGACAGGGACCTTCCACGAGCAGTACTTC. This gives the protein CASSPRTGTFHEQYF.

The V and J genes are TRBV9 and TRBJ2-7, with 10 positions matching TRBD2. V shed 3 bases and J 2 bases; nucleotides not matched to a gene: 5. CDR3 length: 15 amino acids. Germline V gene sequence: CDR1 SGDLS, CDR2 YYNGEE. The CDR3 nucleotides are TGTGCCAGCAGCGCTTCAGCGGGAGGGGCCTACGAGCAGTACTTC. Translation: CASSASAGGAYEQYF.

The table lists this clonotype with a few counts. The chain carries TRBV4-1 and TRBJ1-5; no clear D gene. V was pared by 1 base and J by 11 bases, with 12 bases between. Per the germline V gene, CDR1 is MGHRA and CDR2 is YSYEKL. This CDR3 has 13 residues. CDR3 amino acids: CASSQGGLGAQHF. DNA for the CDR3: TGCGCCAGCAGCCAAGGAGGGCTTGGAGCCCAGCATTTT.

The chain recombines TRBV25-1 with TRBJ1-5; D not resolved. The CDR3 sequence is 14 residues long. Trimming cost V 1 base and J 5 bases, with 9 bases left between them. CDR1 is MGHDK and CDR2 is SYGVNS in the germline V gene. The CDR3 here is CASSEWGKDQPQHF. The CDR3 DNA sequence: TGTGCCAGCAGTGAATGGGGTAAGGATCAGCCCCAGCATTTT. The variable domain in full, with the rest retrieved from reference TRBV25-1 and TRBJ1-5, is EADIYQTPRYLVIGTGKKITLECSQTMGHDKMYWYQQDPGMELHLIHYSYGVNSTEKGDLSSESTVSRIRTEHFPLTLESARPSHTSQYLCASSEWGKDQPQHFGDGTRLSIL.

The genes are TRBV28 and TRBJ2-1; tentatively, D is TRBD2 (6 bases). The CDR3 has 14 residues. The germline V gene has CDR1 MDHEN and CDR2 SYDVKM. Trimming removed 7 bases from V and 6 bases from J, with 16 bases in between. CDR3 nucleotide sequence: TGTGCCAGCACCCGGAGAGGAGGGGTCAATGAGCAGTTCTTC. This gives the protein CASTRRGGVNEQFF.

The CDR3 is CASILGLALEQFF. The DNA of the CDR3 is TGTGCCAGCATTTTAGGACTAGCGTTGGAGCAGTTCTTC. The chain links TRBV2 to TRBJ2-1; 9 bases are a match to TRBD2. Germline trimming cut 7 bases from V and 10 bases from J; bases unmatched to any gene: 8. From germline, CDR1 is SNHLY and CDR2 FYNNEI. The CDR3 runs 13 residues.

This rearrangement joins TRBV24-1 to TRBJ2-1; D call uncertain. Trimming took 3 bases from V and 5 from J, leaving 16 bases between them. Looked up from germline, CDR1 is KGHDR and CDR2 is SFDVKD. The CDR3 is 16 amino acids. The CDR3 protein is CATSDPDPREHNEQFF. CDR3 nucleotide sequence: TGTGCCACCAGTGATCCGGACCCTCGAGAACACAATGAGCAGTTCTTC.

Many counts were recorded for this clonotype. CDR3 loop: CSARSGGYGYEQYF. CDR3 DNA sequence: TGCAGTGCTAGGTCAGGGGGTTACGGCTACGAGCAGTACTTC. V is TRBV20-1 and J is TRBJ2-7, with 7 nucleotides matching TRBD1. Germline CDR1 DFQATT, CDR2 SNEGSKA (reference sequence). Trimming cost V 3 bases and J 3 bases; bases outside gene matches: 8. This CDR3 is 14 amino acids long.

The genes are TRBV6-2 or TRBV6-3 and TRBJ2-5; D tentatively reads TRBD1 or TRBD2 (6 bases each). Germline V lookup: CDR1 MNHEY, CDR2 SVGEGT. Trimming removed 2 bases at V and 4 bases at J, with 17 bases between. The CDR3 totals 16 residues. CDR3 sequence: CASSYRGTLRGETQYF. The DNA of the CDR3 is TGTGCCAGCAGTTACCGCGGGACACTACGGGGAGAGACCCAGTACTTC.

The chain couples TRBV28 to TRBJ1-4; D is undetermined. V was cut by 9 bases and J by 4 bases, with 21 bases left in between. The CDR3 is 16 amino acids. Germline V CDR1 and CDR2: MDHEN, SYDVKM. The DNA for the CDR3 is TGTGCCAGTCTGGGTGCAGGCCTGCAACTTAATGAAAAACTGTTTTTT. Translation gives CASLGAGLQLNEKLFF.